This entry features one TCR beta chain sequence. Libraries were prepared by immunoSEQ multiplex PCR; TCRdb keeps only in-frame clonotypes and omits some of them. The data hold almost 5,000 clones, with roughly 85% observed a single time. The sample originates from a study of chemoradiotherapy in HPV16-positive cancers. The CDR3 runs to 13 residues. Per the germline V gene, CDR1 is SGHDT and CDR2 is YYEEEE. The germline V and J ends were trimmed by 2 bases and 2 bases, with 8 bases remaining between them. The rearrangement joins TRBV5-6 to TRBJ2-7; D is uncertain. The material sequenced was tumor tissue, taken from a patient who underwent chemoradiotherapy. The sequence derives from a human donor with HPV-associated anogenital cancer. CDR3 nucleotide sequence: TGTGCCAGCAGCTTCCAGGTTACCTACGAGCAGTACTTC. This encodes CASSFQVTYEQYF. Using reference TRBV5-6 and TRBJ2-7 for the parts outside the CDR3, the full variable domain is DAGVTQSPTHLIKTRGQQVTLRCSPKSGHDTVSWYQQALGQGPQFIFQYYEEEERQRGNFPDRFSGHQFPNYSSELNVNALLLGDSALYLCASSFQVTYEQYFGPGTRLTVT.